The source of this T cell receptor beta chain is a study of T cells in Graves' hyperthyroidism and ophthalmopathy (dated by TCRdb to about 2019). Background on the whole study: Peripheral blood was collected at initial diagnosis, before any treatment. To identify distinguishing TCR V-J signatures, a discovery cohort of around 100 patients was used, comprising under 45 with Graves' ophthalmopathy and around 60 with stable Graves' hyperthyroidism. The study also compared thyroid tissue and blood T-cell repertoires from about six Graves' hyperthyroidism patients. Prospective prediction of ophthalmopathy was tested in an independent validation cohort consisting of roughly 19 hyperthyroidism patients and some 17 patients who later progressed to ophthalmopathy. The 80 to 100 discovery patients were randomly divided into training and test sets at a 7:3 ratio. The paper describes TCR Vbeta CDR3 sequencing of more than 120 peripheral blood samples, made up of approximately 40 ophthalmopathy patients, approximately 73 hyperthyroidism patients and some 17 progressor patients. After blood sampling, hyperthyroidism patients were treated with methimazole at a starting dose of 30 mg daily, and ophthalmopathy patients were treated with high-dose intravenous methylprednisolone. What the work shows at the level of the full study, not this receptor alone: Blood samples also contained most of the expanded thyroid clonotypes (frequency above 0.001), which suggests that blood repertoires may reflect thyroid immune responses. In cross-validation, a model built on a 13 V-J signature told ophthalmopathy apart from stable hyperthyroidism with 87.88% sensitivity and around 83% specificity, and in testing the same model reached 80%/75%. Sample size was not statistically predetermined, and blinding of investigators to group allocation was not performed. In validation, progression to ophthalmopathy was predicted by the model with nearly 71% sensitivity and 72.22% specificity, a median of 6.5 months before onset.

A remark on this clonotype: Its antigen is not yet known. Per-base quality was not reported, and no clone a single base away is much larger than it.

In the ophthalmopathy patients, disease was moderately to severely active, with a Clinical Activity Score of 3 or more, a NOSPECS grade of 4 or more, and a duration of less than 3 months. Patients with uncontrolled infections, other autoimmune diseases, pregnancy or lactation were excluded. Diagnoses were established on the basis of clinical symptoms, serum thyroxine and TRAb, thyroid ultrasound, and orbital computed tomography. PBMCs were separated from 7.5 to 10 ml of fresh peripheral blood using Ficoll-Paque density gradient centrifugation. Total RNA was extracted with Trizol reagent, and quality was checked on an Agilent 2100 Bioanalyzer. Amplification of TCR beta CDR3 regions was carried out from RNA transcripts. The TCR CDR3 was subjected to a first round of RT-PCR using the HTBI primer set and the Qiagen OneStep RT-PCR kit. Libraries were constructed in a second round of multiplex PCR, after which size selection and purification were performed. The libraries were sequenced on an Illumina HiSeq2000 using paired-end 100 bp reads. On the authors' methods: SOAPnuke was used to process the raw data, removing reads that contained adapters or uncalled bases, had a mean Phred below 15, or lacked an exact match to the constant primer or identifier. COPE v1.2.5 was used to merge the high-quality paired reads, and each unique nucleotide sequence was defined as a clonotype. MiTCR v1.1 was used to align the clonotypes against IMGT TRBV, TRBD and TRBJ reference segments. Only V-J combinations with frequency above 0.0001, covering approximately 99% of repertoires, were analysed. The TCS score was defined as the ratio of F50 (clonal expansion) to E x V (chaos), calculated using BLOSUM62-based TCRdist between CDR3 peptides within each V-J. Welch's t-statistics and random forest reduced roughly 540 V-J features to under 15, which were used in a naive Bayes classifier (R e1071). The public reads were quality trimmed at Q25 with fastp and then assembled into clones with MiXCR by TCRdb, keeping productive beta chains. Each entry is one CDR3 protein sequence, shown with its most common DNA and genes. V and J calls and clone size were set by TCRdb, not the authors. The sample table shows about 300,000 distinct CDR3 sequences, and less than 20% are seen once. The ten largest clonotypes hold just under 40% of the sample.

The cysteine opens and the phenylalanine closes a CDR3 of 14 amino acids. Only CDR3 DNA is held: 42 bases, read in frame from base 1. The germline V gene supplies CDR1 SGHAT and CDR2 FQNNGV. Trimming removed 2 bases from V and 3 bases from J; the gene matches leave 3 bases unexplained. The sequencing input was blood. The TCR comes from a man in his fifties or sixties with Graves' ophthalmopathy. Recombination linked TRBV11-2 to TRBJ2-7, with 8 middle bases fitting TRBD2. The CDR3 reads as follows: CASSLPGGGYEQYF. The nucleotides read TGTGCCAGCAGCTTACCGGGAGGGGGCTACGAGCAGTACTTC.